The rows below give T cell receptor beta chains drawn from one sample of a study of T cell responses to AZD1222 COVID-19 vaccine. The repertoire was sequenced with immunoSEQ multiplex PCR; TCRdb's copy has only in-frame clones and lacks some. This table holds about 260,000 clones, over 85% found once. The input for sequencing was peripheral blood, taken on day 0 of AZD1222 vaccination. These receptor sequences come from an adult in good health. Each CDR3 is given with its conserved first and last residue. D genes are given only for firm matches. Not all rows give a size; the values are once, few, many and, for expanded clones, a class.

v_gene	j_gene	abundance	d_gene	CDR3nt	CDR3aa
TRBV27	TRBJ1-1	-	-	TGTGCCAGCAGTGGAAACAGGGTGAACACTGAAGCTTTCTTT	CASSGNRVNTEAFF
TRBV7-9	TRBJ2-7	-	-	TGTGCCAGCACCTCGAGTGGGGAGAGGCACGAGCAGTACTTC	CASTSSGERHEQYF
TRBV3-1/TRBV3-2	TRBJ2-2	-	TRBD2	TGTGCCAGCAGCCAAGATAGGAGCGGGAGGGCAACCGGGGAGCTGTTTTTT	CASSQDRSGRATGELFF
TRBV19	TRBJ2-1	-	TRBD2	TGTGCCAGCTCGTCCCCGGGGGGAATCAGGAATGAGCAGTTCTTC	CASSSPGGIRNEQFF
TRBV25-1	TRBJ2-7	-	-	TGTGCCAGCAGTGTCGGAGCTGTGGGGCTTTGGGAGCAGTACTTC	CASSVGAVGLWEQYF
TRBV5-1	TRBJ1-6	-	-	TGCGCCAGCAGCTTGGAGGGAAATTCACCCCTCCACTTT	CASSLEGNSPLHF
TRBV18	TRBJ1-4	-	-	TGTGCCAGCTCACCTCTTGACAGGGAAAAACTGTTTTTT	CASSPLDREKLFF
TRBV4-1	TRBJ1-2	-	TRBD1	TGCGCCAGCAGCCCGGGTTTAAGGGACAGCGATAACTATGGCTACACCTTC	CASSPGLRDSDNYGYTF
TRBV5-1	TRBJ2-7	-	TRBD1	TGCGCCAGCAGCCCCGGGACAGGGCCCTACGAGCAGTACTTC	CASSPGTGPYEQYF
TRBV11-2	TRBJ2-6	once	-	TGTGCCAGCAGCTTAGGCAAACTCCGAGGGGCCAACGTCCTGACTTTC	CASSLGKLRGANVLTF
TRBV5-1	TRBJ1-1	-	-	TGCGCCAGCAGCTCGGACGGGAGCCGGCTGAACACTGAAGCTTTCTTT	CASSSDGSRLNTEAFF
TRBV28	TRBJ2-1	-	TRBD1	TGTGCCAACAGTCCCGGGACAGGGGCCTACAATGAGCAGTTCTTC	CANSPGTGAYNEQFF
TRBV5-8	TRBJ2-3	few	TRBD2	TGTGCCAGTTCGAGCGGGGGGTTTCGCACAGATACGCAGTATTTT	CASSSGGFRTDTQYF
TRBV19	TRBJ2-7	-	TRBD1	TGTGCCAGTAGTATAGCACAGGGGAACTCCTACGAGCAGTACTTC	CASSIAQGNSYEQYF
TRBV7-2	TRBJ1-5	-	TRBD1	TGTGCCAGCAGCGCGCCGGGACAGGGGCGTCTACAGCCCCAGCATTTT	CASSAPGQGRLQPQHF
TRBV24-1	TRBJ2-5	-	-	TGTGCCACCAGTGGAAACCCCGGGACACGAGAGGAGACCCAGTACTTC	CATSGNPGTREETQYF
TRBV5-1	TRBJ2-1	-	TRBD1	TGCGCCAGCCGACCCGGGACAGCCCCTGAGCAGTTCTTC	CASRPGTAPEQFF
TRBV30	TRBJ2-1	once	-	TGTGCCCCGCGAGACTCTGTGGGGGGGGCCAACAATGAGCAGTTCTTC	CAPRDSVGGANNEQFF
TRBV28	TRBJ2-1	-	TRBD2	TGTGCCAGCAGTTTACCGGGACTAGCGACTTACAATGAGCAGTTCTTC	CASSLPGLATYNEQFF
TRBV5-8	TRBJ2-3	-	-	TGTGCCAGCAGGGGAGGGGGATTGACAGATACGCAGTATTTT	CASRGGGLTDTQYF
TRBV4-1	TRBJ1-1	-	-	TGCGCCAGCAGCCGCCGAGTGGGGGAAATGAACACTGAAGCTTTCTTT	CASSRRVGEMNTEAFF
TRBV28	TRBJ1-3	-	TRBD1	TGTGCCAGCAGCCTACAGGGGGCTTACACCATATATTTT	CASSLQGAYTIYF
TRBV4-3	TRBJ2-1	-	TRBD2	TGCGCCAGCAGCCAAGAGAGGGGTAGCGGGAGTGGTGAGCAGTTCTTC	CASSQERGSGSGEQFF
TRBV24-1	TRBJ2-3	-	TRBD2	TGTGCCACCAGTGATTGGACTAGCGGAAACACAGATACGCAGTATTTT	CATSDWTSGNTDTQYF
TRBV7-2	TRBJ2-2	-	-	TGTGCCAGTAACAGGGGAGGGAGCACCGGGGAGCTGTTTTTT	CASNRGGSTGELFF